The 22 T cell receptor beta chains below come from one sample, sequenced in a study of T cell repertoires in cytomegalovirus infection (dated by TCRdb to between 2018 and 2021). The treatment or condition tag for this specimen amounts to: in vitro stimulation with specific CMV peptide epitopes to enrich CMV-specific T cells. Sequencer: Illumina HiSeq 1500. In-frame beta chains were kept once TCRdb had trimmed the public reads at Q25 with fastp and called clones with MiXCR. Merged by CDR3 protein, the rows form single entries marked with the most common genes and DNA. The sample table holds around 570,000 distinct CDR3 sequences, of which 40% were seen once. Around 48% of the sample lies in the top ten. Which antigens these TCRs recognize remains unknown. The sample here was cultured PBMCs, taken from culture after CMV antigen stimulation. These receptors all come from a human donor in good health (CMV status not recorded). Some clones in this sample may be carry-over from other donors' samples.

This clonotype was observed a handful of times. The chain is built from TRBV11-2 and TRBJ2-5, with a possible D match to TRBD2 (7 bases). Germline V CDR1 and CDR2: SGHAT, FQNNGV. The CDR3 totals 15 residues. The V end lost 5 bases, the J end lost 5 bases, and 18 bases lay between the germline ends. DNA for the CDR3: TGTGCCAGCAGCCCGAGGGGGGGAGTCGGCGAGACCCAGTACTTC. This codes for CASSPRGGVGETQYF.

The table lists this clonotype with a few counts. This chain links TRBV6-5 with TRBJ2-3; 8 positions match TRBD2. The CDR3 length is 16 residues. The V and J ends lost 3 bases and 2 bases, in that order; junction bases with no gene match: 7. Germline V gives CDR1 MNHEY, CDR2 SVGAGI. Here the CDR3 DNA reads TGTGCCAGCAGTTATTCTTCAGCGGGAGTCACAGATACGCAGTATTTT. Amino acids: CASSYSSAGVTDTQYF.

This clonotype appeared a few times. The chain combines TRBV4-3 with TRBJ2-1, with 10 bases lining up with TRBD2. J lost 6 bases, V lost 0 bases, and 8 bases had no gene match. The CDR3 length is 17 residues. The germline V gene has CDR1 LGHNA and CDR2 YSLEER. The CDR3 loop reads CASSQDLRTSGLNEQFF. The CDR3 nucleotides read TGCGCCAGCAGCCAAGATCTAAGGACTAGCGGACTCAATGAGCAGTTCTTC.

The V call is TRBV20-1, the J call TRBJ2-3; D remains ambiguous. Per the germline V gene, CDR1 is DFQATT and CDR2 is SNEGSKA (reference sequence). The ends were cut back, 5 bases at V and 0 bases at J, with 9 bases in the middle. This CDR3 has 13 residues. The CDR3 nucleotides read TGCAGTGCTCCCAAGGACAGCACAGATACGCAGTATTTT. Translating it yields CSAPKDSTDTQYF.

Turning to this clonotype: A much larger clonotype is one base distant, so this may be a read error. The chain combines TRBV7-2 with TRBJ2-7; 8 bases are a match to TRBD2. Unmatched junction bases numbered 8, after V lost 5 bases and J lost 2 bases. The CDR3 contains 15 residues. Germline-derived CDR1 and CDR2 are SGHTA and FQGNSA. CDR3: CASSRLARETYEQYF. The CDR3 DNA is TGTGCCAGCAGCCGACTAGCGCGGGAAACCTACGAGCAGTACTTC.

The gene calls are TRBV5-1 and TRBJ2-3; the match to TRBD2 covers 11 bases. The germline gives CDR1 SGHRS, CDR2 YFSETQ. The length of the CDR3 is 15 residues. The V gene end was trimmed by 1 base and the J gene end by 5 bases; junction bases not matched to a gene: 3. CDR3 sequence reads: CASSLYSGGGDTQYF. CDR3 nucleotides: TGCGCCAGCAGCTTGTATAGCGGGGGGGGAGATACGCAGTATTTT.

Remarks on this clonotype: This sequence may be a read error, since a much larger clone differs from it by one base. J is TRBJ2-7 and V is TRBV7-6; TRBD1 matches 8 bases. V was clipped by 4 bases and J by 2 bases; unmatched bases: 7. The CDR3 contains 15 residues. Per germline, CDR1 SGHVS and CDR2 FNYEAQ. This chain's CDR3 is CASSYARTGPYEQYF. CDR3 nucleotides: TGTGCCAGCAGCTACGCTCGGACAGGGCCCTACGAGCAGTACTTC. The full variable domain, with the rest looked up from reference TRBV7-6 and TRBJ2-7, is GAGVSQSPRYKVTKRGQDVALRCDPISGHVSLYWYRQALGQGPEFLTYFNYEAQQDKSGLPNDRFSAERPEGSISTLTIQRTEQRDSAMYRCASSYARTGPYEQYFGPGTRLTVT.

This clonotype was recorded at least ten times. The chain couples TRBV7-2 to TRBJ2-7; D is perhaps TRBD2 (6 bases). The germline V gene has CDR1 SGHTA and CDR2 FQGNSA. V lost 3 bases and J 5 bases, leaving 26 bases between the germline ends. The CDR3 has 18 amino acids. The CDR3 DNA is TGTGCCAGCAGCTTTTTTCCCGGGAGTGTCCCTCGAGGTGACGAGCAGTACTTC. Encoded protein: CASSFFPGSVPRGDEQYF.

V usage is TRBV12-3 or TRBV12-4 and J usage is TRBJ2-7, with TRBD2 identical over 12 bases. This CDR3 comprises 17 residues. The V segment lost 3 bases and the J segment 7 bases; nucleotides outside the gene matches: 13. CDR3 in DNA: TGTGCCAGCAGTTTTTTCCTAGCGGGAGGGCTCGTCCATGAGCAGTACTTC. It specifies CASSFFLAGGLVHEQYF.

In its sample, this clonotype was seen a few times. V gene TRBV6-1 combines with J gene TRBJ2-1, with D possibly being TRBD2 (6 bases). Germline V gene lookup returns CDR1 MNHNS and CDR2 SASEGT. The CDR3 loop spans 14 amino acids. Trimming removed 10 bases from V and 3 bases from J, with 16 bases in between. CDR3 nucleotides: TGTGCCACCTCGCATCGGGGGAACTACAATGAGCAGTTCTTC. Amino acid sequence: CATSHRGNYNEQFF.

V and J are TRBV10-3 and TRBJ2-3, with 12 positions matching TRBD2. Per the germline V gene, CDR1 is ENHRY and CDR2 is SYGVKD. V lost 8 bases to trimming and J lost 6 bases; unmatched junction nucleotides: 15. CDR3 length equals 17 residues. CDR3 amino acids: CAISDPGLAGLADTQYF. The CDR3 DNA reads TGTGCCATCTCCGATCCGGGACTAGCGGGCCTTGCGGATACGCAGTATTTT.

This clonotype was counted between two and nine times. This CDR3 is CASSPRQGPNTGELFF. DNA for the CDR3: TGTGCCAGCAGCCCACGACAGGGACCGAACACCGGGGAGCTGTTTTTT. The chain links TRBV7-9 to TRBJ2-2, with 7 bases fitting TRBD1. This CDR3 has 16 residues. Germline trimming cut 5 bases from V and 0 bases from J; bases unmatched to any gene: 6. The germline V gene has CDR1 SEHNR and CDR2 FQNEAQ (reference sequence).

The gene calls are TRBV19 and TRBJ1-1; D might be TRBD1 (6 bases). V lost 5 bases to trimming and J lost 5 bases, with 18 bases between them. The CDR3 totals 15 residues. Germline CDR1 and CDR2: LNHDA and SQIVND (reference sequence). The chain's CDR3 is CASSWGTTIVTEAFF. Written as DNA, the CDR3 is TGTGCCAGTAGTTGGGGGACAACCATAGTAACTGAAGCTTTCTTT.

A single count supports this clonotype. The J gene is TRBJ2-3, the V gene TRBV15; D is unclear. Germline lookup yields CDR1 LNHNV and CDR2 YYDKDF (reference sequence). This CDR3 has 13 residues. V lost 0 bases and J 6 bases, leaving 7 bases between the germline ends. In DNA, the CDR3 is TGTGCCACCAGCAGAGATCCGCAGGATACGCAGTATTTT. It specifies CATSRDPQDTQYF.

This clonotype has a handful of counts. The V and J genes are TRBV4-3 and TRBJ1-4; 9 nucleotides agree with TRBD1. This CDR3 is 15 amino acids long. Germline CDR1 is LGHNA and CDR2 is YSLEER. J gave up 4 bases and V 3 bases, and 3 bases lay outside the gene matches. The CDR3 DNA is TGCGCCAGCAGCCAGGCGGGACAGGGTAATGAAAAACTGTTTTTT. The encoded protein is CASSQAGQGNEKLFF.

This clonotype has just a few counts. V and J are TRBV7-8 and TRBJ1-1; D is unresolved. V lost 5 bases, J lost 7 bases, and 17 bases lay in between. This CDR3 is built from 14 residues. From germline, CDR1 is SGHVS and CDR2 FQNEAQ. The CDR3 loop is CASSLTIGQGEAFF. As DNA, the CDR3 is TGTGCCAGCAGCCTAACGATAGGGCAAGGTGAAGCTTTCTTT.

The chain has TRBV7-9 and TRBJ1-6; D might be TRBD1 (5 bases). V lost 11 bases to trimming and J lost 7 bases, with 12 bases between them. This CDR3 has 12 residues. Per the germline V gene, CDR1 is SEHNR and CDR2 is FQNEAQ (reference sequence). In DNA form, the CDR3 reads TGTGCCCAAGGCGAGGGGAATTCACCCCTCCACTTT. Amino acids: CAQGEGNSPLHF.

This clonotype was observed at least ten times. The CDR3 here is CASRYLNTEAFF. The CDR3 nucleotides are TGTGCCAGCAGATACCTGAACACTGAAGCTTTCTTT. The V and J genes are TRBV7-2 and TRBJ1-1; no firm D call. The CDR3 consists of 12 residues. Trimming left V 6 bases short and J 0 bases short, with 5 bases between. CDR1 and CDR2 from the germline V gene are SGHTA and FQGNSA.

A few counts support this clonotype. The J gene is TRBJ2-7, the V gene TRBV5-4; 10 bases agree with TRBD2. Germline loops: CDR1 SGHNT, CDR2 YYREEE (reference sequence). The CDR3 length is 15 residues. With 4 bases clipped from V and 0 bases from J, the junction kept 4 bases outside the gene matches. CDR3 region: CASSKTSGSSYEQYF. CDR3 coding DNA: TGTGCCAGCAGCAAGACTAGCGGGTCCTCCTACGAGCAGTACTTC.

The chain joins TRBV11-2 to TRBJ2-1, with TRBD2 identical over 7 bases. This CDR3 has 21 amino acids. CDR1 and CDR2 from the germline V gene are SGHAT and FQNNGV. Trimming took 5 bases from V and 2 from J; bases not matched to a gene: 24. The CDR3 region is CASSPWGYTAEAGIAYNEQFF. CDR3 in DNA: TGTGCCAGCAGCCCTTGGGGCTATACTGCGGAAGCGGGGATCGCCTACAATGAGCAGTTCTTC.

This chain joins TRBV10-3 and TRBJ2-1; 11 positions match TRBD1. The CDR3 has 14 amino acids. Trimming at V came to 2 bases and at J to 9 bases, leaving 3 bases not matched to a gene. The germline V gene encodes CDR1 ENHRY and CDR2 SYGVKD. The CDR3 DNA follows: TGTGCCATCAGTGAGACCGGGACAGGGGGTGAGCAGTTCTTC. It yields the protein CAISETGTGGEQFF.

The chain links TRBV6-2 or TRBV6-3 to TRBJ2-1; D is undetermined. The CDR3 loop spans 16 amino acids. Trimming took 7 bases from V and 6 from J, leaving 22 bases between them. CDR1 is MNHEY, CDR2 SVGEGT, per germline. The CDR3 DNA reads TGTGCCAGCATGAGGCCATCGAGAAGCGCCATCAATGAGCAGTTCTTC. This gives the protein CASMRPSRSAINEQFF.